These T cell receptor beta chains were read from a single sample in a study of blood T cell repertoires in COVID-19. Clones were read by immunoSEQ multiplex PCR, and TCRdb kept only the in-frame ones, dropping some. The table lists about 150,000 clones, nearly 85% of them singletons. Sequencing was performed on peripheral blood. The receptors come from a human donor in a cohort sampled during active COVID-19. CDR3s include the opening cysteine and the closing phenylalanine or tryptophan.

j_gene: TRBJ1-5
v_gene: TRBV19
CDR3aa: CASTPDRKENQPQHF

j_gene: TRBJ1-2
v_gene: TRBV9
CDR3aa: CASSVSPYRPRNYGYTF

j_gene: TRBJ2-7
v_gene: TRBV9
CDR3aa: CASSVGGDAFYEQYF

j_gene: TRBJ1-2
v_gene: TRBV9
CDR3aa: CASSVPGGRGYTF

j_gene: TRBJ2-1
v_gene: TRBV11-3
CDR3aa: CASSAARDRGNEQFF

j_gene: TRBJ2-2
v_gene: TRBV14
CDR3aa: CASSQWTGSGELFF

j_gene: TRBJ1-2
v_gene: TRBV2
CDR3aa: CASTEGGAGGYTF

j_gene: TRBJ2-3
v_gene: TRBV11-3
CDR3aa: CASSYSGGPDTQYF

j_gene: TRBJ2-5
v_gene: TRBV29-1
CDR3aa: CSVIELETQYF

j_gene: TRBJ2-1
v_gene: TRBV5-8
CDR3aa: CASSFTRGGGQFF

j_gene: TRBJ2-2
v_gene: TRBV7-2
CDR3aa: CASSSGTGNTGELFF

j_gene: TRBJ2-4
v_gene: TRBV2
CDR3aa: CASQGDKNIQYF

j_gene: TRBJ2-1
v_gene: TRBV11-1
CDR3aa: CASSSGHLNYNEQFF

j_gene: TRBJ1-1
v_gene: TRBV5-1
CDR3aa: CASSLITAALNTEAFF

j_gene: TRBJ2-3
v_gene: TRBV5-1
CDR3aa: CASRVSGASTDTQYF

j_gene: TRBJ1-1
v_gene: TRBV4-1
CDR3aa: CASSPGEATEAFF

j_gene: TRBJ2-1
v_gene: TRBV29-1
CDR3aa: CSVEDQGRDEQFF

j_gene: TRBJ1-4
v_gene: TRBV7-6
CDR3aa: CASRPGQTTNEKLFF

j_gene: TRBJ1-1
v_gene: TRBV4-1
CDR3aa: CASSRASATNTEAFF

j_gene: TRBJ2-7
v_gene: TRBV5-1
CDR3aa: CASSSGLAGGPAGEQYF

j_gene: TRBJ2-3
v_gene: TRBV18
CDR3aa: CASSERRAGTDTQYF

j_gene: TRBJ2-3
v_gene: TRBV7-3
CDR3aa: CASSLFSGSTDTQYF

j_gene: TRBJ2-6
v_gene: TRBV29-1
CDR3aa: CSVGTGGANVLTF

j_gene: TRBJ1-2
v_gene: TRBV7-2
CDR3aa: CASRDGQGKGYGYTF

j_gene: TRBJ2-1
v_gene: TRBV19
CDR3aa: CASSRGAHSGEQFF

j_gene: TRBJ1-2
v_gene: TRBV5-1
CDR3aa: CASSPKTGQTTNYGYTF

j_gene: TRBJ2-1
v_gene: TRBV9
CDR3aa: CASSDTGTPWDEQFF

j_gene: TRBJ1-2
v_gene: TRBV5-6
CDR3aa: CASSLRDRDDYGYTF

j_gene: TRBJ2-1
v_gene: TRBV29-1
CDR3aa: CSTLAGTRGINEQFF

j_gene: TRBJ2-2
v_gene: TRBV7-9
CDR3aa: CASSLAGVWYNTGELFF

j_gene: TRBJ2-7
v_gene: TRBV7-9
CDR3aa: CASSPRGVEDEQYF

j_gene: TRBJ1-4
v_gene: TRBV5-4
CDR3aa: CASSSGGSRGNEKLFF

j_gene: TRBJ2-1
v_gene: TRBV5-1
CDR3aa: CASSFVRAGQGFYNEQFF

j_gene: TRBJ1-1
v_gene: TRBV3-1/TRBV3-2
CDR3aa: CASSQVGGVRAEAFF

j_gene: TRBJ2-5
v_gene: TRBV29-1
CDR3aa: CSALRQGDETQYF

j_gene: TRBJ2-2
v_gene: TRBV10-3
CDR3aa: CAISESLGQGTGELFF

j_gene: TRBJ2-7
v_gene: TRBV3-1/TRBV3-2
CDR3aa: CASSQGPAGQEQYF

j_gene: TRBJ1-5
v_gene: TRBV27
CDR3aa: CASGIYQPQHF

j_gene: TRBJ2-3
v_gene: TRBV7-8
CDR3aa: CASSLLAGADTQYF

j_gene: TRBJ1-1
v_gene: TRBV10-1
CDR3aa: CASSDGTGRRNTEAFF

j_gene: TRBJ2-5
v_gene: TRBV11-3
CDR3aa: CASSLVVSEDQETQYF

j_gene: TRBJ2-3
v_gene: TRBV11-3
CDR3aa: CASSFPGKGTDTQYF

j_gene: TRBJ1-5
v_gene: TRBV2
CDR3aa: CASSGRQLMSNQPQHF

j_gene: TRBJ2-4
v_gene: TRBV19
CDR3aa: CASSIDRGLAKNIQYF

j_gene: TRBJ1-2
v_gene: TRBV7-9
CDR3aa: CASSYSTGPAYGYTF

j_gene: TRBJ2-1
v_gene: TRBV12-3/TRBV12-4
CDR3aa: CASSFRGDEQFF

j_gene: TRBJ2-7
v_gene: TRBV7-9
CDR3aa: CASSLDTREQYF

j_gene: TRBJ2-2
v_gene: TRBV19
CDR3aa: CASSINTGVGTGELFF

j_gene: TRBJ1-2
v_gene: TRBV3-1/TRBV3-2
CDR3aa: CASSRETGGGGYTF

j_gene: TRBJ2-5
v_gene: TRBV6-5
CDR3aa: CASSSIGSETQYF

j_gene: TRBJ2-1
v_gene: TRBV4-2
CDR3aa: CASSQDLVQTYNEQFF

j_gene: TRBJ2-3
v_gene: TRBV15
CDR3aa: CATSRSRGGGTDTQYF

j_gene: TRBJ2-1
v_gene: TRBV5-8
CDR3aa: CASSGGDRGKYNEQFF

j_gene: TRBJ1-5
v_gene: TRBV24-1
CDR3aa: CATSGTGTGVSQPQHF

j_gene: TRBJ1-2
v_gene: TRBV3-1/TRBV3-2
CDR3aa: CASSGIGGNLYGYTF

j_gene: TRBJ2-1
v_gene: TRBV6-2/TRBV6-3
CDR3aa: CASSSRGTSGSLYNEQFF

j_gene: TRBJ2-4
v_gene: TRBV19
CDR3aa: CASSPSGGLGKNIQYF

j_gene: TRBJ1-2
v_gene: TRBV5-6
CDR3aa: CASSLSPGFGYTF